A single sample gave rise to the 23 T cell receptor beta chains below, sequenced in a study of identical twins listed by TCRdb under 2016. Library method: 5' RACE. This sample was sequenced with an Illumina HiSeq 2000. Starting from the raw public reads, TCRdb applied fastp trimming at Q25, assembled clones with MiXCR and retained in-frame beta chains. Rows with one shared CDR3 protein collapse into an entry with the most common genes and DNA. The sample table holds about 480,000 distinct CDR3 sequences, of which 13% to 15% were seen once. About 0.53% of the sample is in the top ten clones. This same sample was also part of a study on yellow fever vaccine responses in identical twins.

The sample comprised CD4+ T cells sorted from blood. The receptors stem from a young woman in good health.

The gene calls are TRBV12-3 or TRBV12-4 and TRBJ1-1; D possibly corresponds to TRBD1 (5 bases). The CDR3 contains 14 residues. V dropped 5 bases and J dropped 3 bases, with 13 bases sitting between them. The CDR3 coding sequence is TGTGCCAGCAGTCTTTTCGGGGGAGACACTGAAGCTTTCTTT. Amino acids: CASSLFGGDTEAFF.

V is TRBV5-1 and J is TRBJ2-2; D may be TRBD2 (5 bases). Looked up from germline, CDR1 is SGHRS and CDR2 is YFSETQ. This CDR3 spans 15 amino acids. V was clipped by 7 bases and J by 2 bases, with 15 bases between them. This CDR3 is CASSPRGKNTGELFF. The CDR3 DNA is TGCGCCAGCTCGCCTCGGGGAAAAAACACCGGGGAGCTGTTTTTT.

CDR3: CAISFRDGETQYF. Here the CDR3 DNA reads TGTGCCATCAGCTTCAGGGATGGGGAGACCCAGTACTTC. The rearrangement uses TRBV10-3 and TRBJ2-5, with a possible D match to TRBD1 (5 bases). The CDR3 length is 13 residues. Trimming shortened V by 6 bases and J by 5 bases, and 13 bases separated the two germline ends. In germline, CDR1 is ENHRY, CDR2 SYGVKD.

The CDR3 sequence is CSARASSGRSYEQYF. CDR3 bases: TGCAGTGCTAGAGCCTCTAGCGGGAGGTCTTACGAGCAGTACTTC. The chain joins TRBV20-1 to TRBJ2-7; TRBD2 matches at 11 bases. Germline trimming cut 1 base from V and 4 bases from J; bases unmatched to any gene: 6. The CDR3 is 15 amino acids. CDR1 DFQATT and CDR2 SNEGSKA come from the germline V gene (reference sequence).

The chain employs TRBV27 and TRBJ2-7, with D possibly matching TRBD1 (6 bases). In germline, CDR1 is MNHEY, CDR2 SMNVEV (reference sequence). V was clipped by 8 bases and J by 5 bases, with 10 bases between them. The CDR3 consists of 11 residues. CDR3 in amino acids: CASPQGNEQYF. The CDR3 DNA reads as TGTGCCAGCCCCCAGGGGAACGAGCAGTACTTC.

Here the CDR3 reads CASSPHPGRGTSGIKSSYEQYF. The CDR3 DNA sequence: TGTGCCAGCAGCCCACACCCGGGTCGCGGGACTAGCGGGATCAAAAGCTCCTACGAGCAGTACTTC. This chain uses TRBV4-2 with TRBJ2-7; 13 bases match TRBD2. This CDR3 comprises 22 residues. Germline V gives CDR1 LGHNA, CDR2 YNFKEQ. Trimming took 4 bases from V and 0 from J; bases not matched to a gene: 21.

J is TRBJ2-2 and V is TRBV5-1; D uncertain. The CDR3 runs to 15 residues. Per germline, CDR1 SGHRS and CDR2 YFSETQ. Trimming cost V 6 bases and J 0 bases, with 12 bases left between them. CDR3: CASTRGSANTGELFF. For the CDR3, the DNA is TGCGCCAGCACCCGAGGATCAGCGAACACCGGGGAGCTGTTTTTT. Full variable domain (rest looked up from reference TRBV5-1 and TRBJ2-2): KAGVTQTPRYLIKTRGQQVTLSCSPISGHRSVSWYQQTPGQGLQFLFEYFSETQRNKGNFPGRFSGRQFSNSRSEMNVSTLELGDSALYLCASTRGSANTGELFFGEGSRLTVL.

V usage is TRBV3-1 and J usage is TRBJ2-5, with D unresolved. The CDR3 is 14 residues long. Trimming left V 4 bases short and J 9 bases short, with 18 bases between. Germline V gene data show CDR1 as LGHDT and CDR2 as YNNKEL (reference sequence). The CDR3 is CASSPDVPSGAQYF. CDR3 nucleotides: TGTGCCAGCAGCCCGGACGTCCCCTCGGGTGCCCAGTACTTC.

The CDR3, as DNA: TGTGCCAGCAGCCGGGAGGGTTACCGCTACGAGCAGTACTTC. It encodes CASSREGYRYEQYF. This sequence joins TRBV3-1 and TRBJ2-7; 7 nucleotides align to TRBD2. The CDR3 sequence is 14 residues long. Per germline, CDR1 LGHDT and CDR2 YNNKEL (reference sequence). V was clipped by 4 bases and J by 3 bases; unmatched bases: 6.

The rearrangement joins TRBV15 to TRBJ2-1; TRBD1 matches 7 bases. CDR3 length: 15 residues. CDR1 and CDR2 from the germline V gene are LNHNV and YYDKDF (reference sequence). J was trimmed by 6 bases and V by 1 base; bases with no gene match: 6. The CDR3 loop is CATSRVLAGGNEQFF. The CDR3 DNA reads as TGTGCCACCAGCAGAGTTTTGGCAGGGGGCAATGAGCAGTTCTTC.

The V call is TRBV29-1, the J call TRBJ2-3; 10 bases agree with TRBD1. The V gene's germline CDR1 is SQVTM and CDR2 ANQGSEA. Germline trimming cut 6 bases from V and 2 bases from J; bases unmatched to any gene: 5. This CDR3 is built from 14 residues. The CDR3 DNA reads TGCAGCGTAGGACAGGGGGTCACCACAGATACGCAGTATTTT. Its protein is CSVGQGVTTDTQYF.

This clonotype was found a few times. The CDR3 nucleotides read TGTGCCAGCAGCATCGGAACGACCTACGGGGATACGCAGTATTTT. Translating it yields CASSIGTTYGDTQYF. The chain carries TRBV7-9 and TRBJ2-3; no clear D. The CDR3 loop spans 15 amino acids. CDR1 and CDR2 from the germline V gene are SEHNR and FQNEAQ (reference sequence). Trimming took 5 bases from V and 6 from J, leaving 18 bases between them. The full variable domain, rest sourced from reference TRBV7-9 and TRBJ2-3, is DTGVSQNPRHKITKRGQNVTFRCDPISEHNRLYWYRQTLGQGPEFLTYFQNEAQLEKSRLLSDRFSAERPKGSFSTLEIQRTEQGDSAMYLCASSIGTTYGDTQYFGPGTRLTVL.

V usage is TRBV3-1 and J usage is TRBJ2-1, with 15 bases identical to TRBD2. The CDR3 sequence is 22 residues long. V was pared by 0 bases and J by 5 bases, with 17 bases of the junction left unmatched. Germline loops: CDR1 LGHDT, CDR2 YNNKEL (reference sequence). This CDR3 is CASSQEVERGLAGGPRDNEQFF. CDR3 DNA sequence: TGTGCCAGCAGCCAAGAGGTCGAGAGAGGACTAGCGGGGGGGCCGAGAGACAATGAGCAGTTCTTC.

V and J are TRBV6-1 and TRBJ2-2; 14 nucleotides agree with TRBD2. The V gene end was trimmed by 4 bases and the J gene end by 10 bases; junction bases not matched to a gene: 5. The germline gives CDR1 MNHNS, CDR2 SASEGT. There are 15 residues in the CDR3. The CDR3 loop reads CASSGLAGGTLELFF. CDR3 DNA sequence: TGTGCCAGCAGTGGACTAGCGGGGGGGACATTGGAGCTGTTTTTT.

This rearrangement joins TRBV5-1 to TRBJ2-1; D is possibly TRBD1 (6 bases). The germline V gene encodes CDR1 SGHRS and CDR2 YFSETQ. The CDR3 covers 13 residues. Trimming cost V 2 bases and J 9 bases, with 12 bases left between them. The CDR3 DNA sequence: TGCGCCAGCAGCTTATATTCAGGGGTTGAGCAGTTCTTC. This sequence encodes CASSLYSGVEQFF.

The V gene is TRBV11-1, the J gene TRBJ2-3; 8 positions match TRBD1. Germline lookup yields CDR1 SGHAT and CDR2 FQDESV (reference sequence). The CDR3 totals 16 residues. V shed 5 bases and J 2 bases; nucleotides not matched to a gene: 9. The CDR3 sequence: CASSPDWTGITDTQYF. DNA for the CDR3: TGTGCCAGCAGCCCAGATTGGACAGGGATCACAGATACGCAGTATTTT.

This clonotype was detected only once. The germline gene is not matched at one end of the junction; a read error may be the cause. This chain connects TRBV20-1 to TRBJ2-2, with 8 positions matching TRBD2. This CDR3 region has 18 residues. CDR1 DFQATT and CDR2 SNEGSKA come from the germline V gene (reference sequence). CDR3 in amino acids: CCARDPSLAGGRTGELFF. The CDR3 nucleotides read TGCTGTGCTAGAGACCCGTCGCTCGCGGGAGGCCGCACCGGGGAGCTGTTTTTT.

This clonotype has more than one count but fewer than ten. The J gene is TRBJ2-7, the V gene TRBV5-1; 8 bases map to TRBD1. V shed 5 bases and J 0 bases; nucleotides not matched to a gene: 7. Germline V lookup: CDR1 SGHRS, CDR2 YFSETQ. The CDR3 sequence is 15 residues long. This CDR3 is CASSYRGEFSYEQYF. The CDR3 DNA follows: TGCGCCAGCAGTTACAGGGGGGAATTCTCCTACGAGCAGTACTTC.

This clonotype was recorded at least ten times. This chain links TRBV24-1 with TRBJ2-3; 9 nucleotides line up with TRBD1. V lost 3 bases to trimming and J lost 6 bases; unmatched junction nucleotides: 6. From germline, CDR1 is KGHDR and CDR2 SFDVKD. There are 15 residues in the CDR3. This chain's CDR3 is CATSDPTGTGDTQYF. In nucleotides, the CDR3 is TGTGCCACCAGTGATCCCACCGGGACAGGGGATACGCAGTATTTT.

This clonotype was detected a few times. The CDR3 nucleotides are TGTGCCAGCAGTGTAACTAGCGGGGGGAACACAGATACGCAGTATTTT. Its protein is CASSVTSGGNTDTQYF. The chain couples TRBV6-1 to TRBJ2-3, with 12 bases fitting TRBD2. The CDR3 length is 16 residues. CDR1 is MNHNS and CDR2 is SASEGT in the germline V gene. V shed 4 bases and J 2 bases; nucleotides not matched to a gene: 4.

V is TRBV7-8 and J is TRBJ2-1; perhaps D is TRBD1 or TRBD2 (5 bases each). The V end was cut by 2 bases, the J end by 8 bases, with 10 bases between. Germline-derived CDR1 and CDR2 are SGHVS and FQNEAQ. The CDR3 is 13 amino acids. For the CDR3, the DNA is TGTGCCAGCAGCTTAAGGGACGCAGATGAGCAGTTCTTC. Amino acids: CASSLRDADEQFF.

The CDR3 DNA is TGTGCCAGCAGTGACAGGGAAGACTACACCTTC. Residues: CASSDREDYTF. The rearrangement uses TRBV2 and TRBJ1-2; TRBD1 is a possible D gene (5 bases). The germline V gene has CDR1 SNHLY and CDR2 FYNNEI. V gave up 3 bases and J gave up 10 bases, with 9 bases separating them. This CDR3 region has 11 residues.

This clonotype was observed a few times. The genes are TRBV7-2 and TRBJ2-2; TRBD2 matches 9 bases. The CDR3 has 16 residues. Looked up from germline, CDR1 is SGHTA and CDR2 is FQGNSA. Trimming cost V 3 bases and J 1 base; bases outside gene matches: 3. This chain's CDR3 is CASSFIAGENTGELFF. CDR3 nucleotides: TGTGCCAGCAGCTTTATAGCGGGGGAGAACACCGGGGAGCTGTTTTTT.